This T cell receptor beta chain stems from a study of shared clonotypes between healthy human individuals. Repertoires were generated with immunoSEQ multiplex PCR, while TCRdb's copy carries only in-frame clones and drops some. The sample shows over a million clones, 98% of them seen only once. The J segment lost 6 bases and the V segment lost 5 bases, leaving 12 bases of the junction unmatched. CDR3 length equals 15 residues. Per the germline V gene, CDR1 is GTSNPN and CDR2 is SVGIG (reference sequence). This sequence originates from a man aged 30 to 39 in good health. Sequenced material: naive CD4+ T cells sorted from blood. Described subset: CD45RA+ positively selected. The chain couples TRBV30 to TRBJ1-5; 8 nucleotides line up with TRBD1. The DNA of the CDR3 is TGTGCCTGGCGTGCGACAGGGGCGGGGAGTCAGCCCCAGCATTTT. It specifies CAWRATGAGSQPQHF.